These 28 T cell receptor beta chains share one sample of origin, sequenced in a study of blood T cell repertoires in COVID-19. Here immunoSEQ multiplex PCR was the method, and the copy in TCRdb shows in-frame clones only, minus some. This table has over 200,000 clones, about 92% appearing once. The sequencing sample was made of peripheral blood. These TCRs come from a man aged 25 to 45 with acute or convalescent COVID-19.

The chain links TRBV28 to TRBJ1-5; 7 nucleotides match TRBD1. Germline values: CDR1 MDHEN, CDR2 SYDVKM. Unmatched junction bases numbered 7, after V lost 8 bases and J lost 6 bases. The CDR3 runs 13 residues. For the CDR3, the DNA is TGTGCCAGCGACAGGGAGACCGTTCAGCCCCAGCATTTT. This encodes CASDRETVQPQHF.

CDR3: CASQQGAGNQPQHF. The CDR3 DNA sequence: TGCGCCAGCCAACAGGGGGCTGGAAATCAGCCCCAGCATTTT. V is TRBV4-1 and J is TRBJ1-5, with 9 bases matching TRBD1. Germline-derived CDR1 and CDR2 are MGHRA and YSYEKL. V gave up 8 bases and J gave up 4 bases; unmatched junction bases: 6. CDR3 length: 14 amino acids.

The chain has TRBV5-1 and TRBJ1-3, with 9 bases identical to TRBD1. J lost 0 bases, V lost 4 bases, and 11 bases had no gene match. The CDR3 sequence is 18 residues long. Germline values: CDR1 SGHRS, CDR2 YFSETQ. The chain's CDR3 is CASSLGQGIAASGNTIYF. The CDR3 region has the DNA TGCGCCAGCAGCCTGGGACAGGGTATAGCCGCCTCTGGAAACACCATATATTTT.

V is TRBV5-4 and J is TRBJ1-2, with D perhaps matching TRBD1 (6 bases). CDR3 length equals 16 residues. Germline loops: CDR1 SGHNT, CDR2 YYREEE (reference sequence). Trimming stripped 4 bases from V and 0 bases from J, with 16 bases between. The CDR3: CASSPGGAIANYGYTF. CDR3 nucleotides: TGTGCCAGCAGCCCGGGGGGGGCGATAGCTAACTATGGCTACACCTTC.

The chain carries TRBV5-6 and TRBJ2-3, with TRBD1 matching 9 bases. The germline gives CDR1 SGHDT, CDR2 YYEEEE. Trimming at V came to 3 bases and at J to 4 bases, leaving 12 bases not matched to a gene. The CDR3 length is 17 residues. The CDR3 protein is CASSSLGQGRFADTQYF. The CDR3 DNA follows: TGTGCCAGCAGCTCCCTAGGACAGGGGCGCTTTGCAGATACGCAGTATTTT.

The chain is built from TRBV19 and TRBJ1-4; D remains ambiguous. Germline V gene lookup returns CDR1 LNHDA and CDR2 SQIVND (reference sequence). Trimming stripped 7 bases from V and 7 bases from J, with 16 bases between. The CDR3 totals 14 residues. This CDR3 is CASTQAGWSEKLFF. Written as DNA, the CDR3 is TGTGCCAGTACCCAGGCGGGGTGGAGTGAAAAACTGTTTTTT.

The chain links TRBV13 to TRBJ2-2; 13 nucleotides agree with TRBD2. CDR3 size: 17 residues. The V and J ends lost 1 base and 6 bases, in that order; junction bases with no gene match: 5. Germline V CDR1 and CDR2: PRHDT, FYEKMQ (reference sequence). CDR3 region: CASSLVRTSGSPGELFF. DNA of the CDR3: TGTGCCAGCAGCTTAGTCAGGACTAGCGGGAGTCCCGGGGAGCTGTTTTTT.

The chain links TRBV14 to TRBJ1-2; no definite D call. The CDR3 spans 16 residues. V lost 0 bases to trimming and J lost 8 bases, with 19 bases between them. Germline lookup yields CDR1 SGHDN and CDR2 FVKESK. The chain's CDR3 is CASSQDITTGRSGYTF. In DNA form, the CDR3 reads TGTGCCAGCAGCCAAGATATCACTACCGGGAGGTCCGGCTACACCTTC.

The chain carries TRBV6-5 and TRBJ2-1, with TRBD2 matching 9 bases. CDR1 and CDR2 from the germline V gene are MNHEY and SVGAGI. The V segment lost 5 bases and the J segment 2 bases; nucleotides outside the gene matches: 1. This CDR3 is built from 14 residues. CDR3 nucleotide sequence: TGTGCCAGCAGTAGCGGGAGGCCCTACAATGAGCAGTTCTTC. Translated, it gives CASSSGRPYNEQFF.

J is TRBJ1-2 and V is TRBV28; TRBD1 might be the D (6 bases). CDR1 is MDHEN and CDR2 is SYDVKM in the germline V gene. The CDR3 spans 14 residues. The V end was cut by 4 bases, the J end by 8 bases, with 17 bases between. The CDR3 nucleotides are TGTGCCAGCAGTTCAGTAGGACAGTCTAGGGGCTACACCTTC. Its protein product is CASSSVGQSRGYTF.

The CDR3 region has the DNA TGTGCCAGCTCACGCTACCCCGGACAGACCGGATCGAACACCGGGGAGCTGTTTTTT. Translation: CASSRYPGQTGSNTGELFF. J is TRBJ2-2 and V is TRBV18, with D tentatively TRBD1 (6 bases). Germline V lookup: CDR1 KGHSH, CDR2 LQKENI. The CDR3 length is 19 residues. Trimming took 4 bases from V and 0 from J, leaving 21 bases between them.

The J gene is TRBJ1-2, the V gene TRBV4-2; D remains ambiguous. V was cut by 2 bases and J by 5 bases, with 15 bases left in between. The CDR3 contains 15 residues. The germline CDR1 and CDR2 sequences are LGHNA and YNFKEQ. CDR3 amino acids: CASSQNSVARYGYTF. CDR3 nucleotide sequence: TGTGCCAGCAGCCAAAATTCGGTAGCGAGGTATGGCTACACCTTC.

V is TRBV28 and J is TRBJ1-1; D is ambiguous. V was pared by 0 bases and J by 9 bases, with 14 bases between. CDR1 is MDHEN and CDR2 is SYDVKM in the germline V gene. The CDR3 totals 14 residues. The CDR3 region has the DNA TGTGCCAGCAGTTTATGGGGTGACACTCTAAAAGCTTTCTTT. Protein: CASSLWGDTLKAFF.

The chain is built from TRBV9 and TRBJ2-7; 9 nucleotides line up with TRBD1. The junction had 9 bases not matched to a gene; V was cut back by 4 bases and J by 7 bases. CDR3 length equals 14 residues. Germline V CDR1 and CDR2: SGDLS, YYNGEE. CDR3 sequence (DNA): TGTGCCAGCAGCCCCCGGACAGGGGAGGGGGAGCAGTACTTC. Encoded protein: CASSPRTGEGEQYF.

The chain couples TRBV19 to TRBJ2-1; 12 nucleotides line up with TRBD2. Germline trimming cut 5 bases from V and 7 bases from J; bases unmatched to any gene: 3. In germline, CDR1 is LNHDA, CDR2 SQIVND (reference sequence). The CDR3 sequence is 14 residues long. CDR3 sequence: CASSRLAGVNEQFF. In nucleotides, the CDR3 is TGTGCCAGTAGTCGACTAGCGGGAGTAAATGAGCAGTTCTTC.

The chain couples TRBV5-1 to TRBJ2-3, with D maybe TRBD2 (5 bases). Germline V gene sequence: CDR1 SGHRS, CDR2 YFSETQ. The CDR3 extends over 14 amino acids. V lost 0 bases and J 2 bases, leaving 7 bases between the germline ends. The CDR3 DNA follows: TGCGCCAGCAGCTTGGGACGGGACACAGATACGCAGTATTTT. This translates into CASSLGRDTDTQYF. Full variable domain (remainder filled in from reference TRBV5-1 and TRBJ2-3): KAGVTQTPRYLIKTRGQQVTLSCSPISGHRSVSWYQQTPGQGLQFLFEYFSETQRNKGNFPGRFSGRQFSNSRSEMNVSTLELGDSALYLCASSLGRDTDTQYFGPGTRLTVL.

This chain links TRBV5-4 with TRBJ2-1; 8 bases are shared with TRBD2. This CDR3 contains 14 residues. The V gene end was trimmed by 3 bases and the J gene end by 8 bases; junction bases not matched to a gene: 7. The V gene's germline CDR1 is SGHNT and CDR2 YYREEE (reference sequence). This CDR3 reads CASSSGGPSDEQFF. The CDR3 DNA reads TGTGCCAGCAGCTCGGGGGGGCCGTCCGATGAGCAGTTCTTC.

This clone appeared a single time. V and J are TRBV2 and TRBJ2-7; 7 nucleotides align to TRBD1. Germline CDR1 reads SNHLY; CDR2 reads FYNNEI. This CDR3 region has 13 residues. Trimming at V came to 6 bases and at J to 4 bases, leaving 6 bases not matched to a gene. The DNA for the CDR3 is TGTGCCAGCAGCTCCGGGACAGCATACGAGCAGTACTTC. Encoded protein: CASSSGTAYEQYF.

This sequence joins TRBV28 and TRBJ1-1, with 7 bases identical to TRBD1. The CDR3 extends over 13 amino acids. The germline gives CDR1 MDHEN, CDR2 SYDVKM. J lost 4 bases, V lost 7 bases, and 6 bases had no gene match. The CDR3 region has the DNA TGTGCCAGCAAGCTAGGGGGCCTCACTGAAGCTTTCTTT. Its translation is CASKLGGLTEAFF.

The chain couples TRBV15 to TRBJ1-2; 11 bases are shared with TRBD1. CDR3 length: 13 residues. Germline V CDR1 and CDR2: LNHNV, YYDKDF (reference sequence). V lost 5 bases to trimming and J lost 5 bases; unmatched junction nucleotides: 1. As DNA, the CDR3 is TGTGCCACCAGCGGGACAGGGGGTTATGGCTACACCTTC. Translating it yields CATSGTGGYGYTF.

This chain joins TRBV6-6 and TRBJ2-3; 12 bases are shared with TRBD2. V shed 8 bases and J 0 bases; nucleotides not matched to a gene: 6. The CDR3 runs 16 residues. The germline gives CDR1 MNHNY, CDR2 SVGAGI (reference sequence). CDR3 region: CASAQGLAGSTDTQYF. CDR3 in DNA: TGTGCCAGCGCCCAAGGACTAGCGGGGAGCACAGATACGCAGTATTTT.

V gene TRBV10-3 combines with J gene TRBJ2-2; 8 nucleotides agree with TRBD2. The V gene's germline CDR1 is ENHRY and CDR2 SYGVKD. The CDR3 spans 16 residues. The J segment lost 0 bases and the V segment lost 0 bases, leaving 0 bases of the junction unmatched. Here the CDR3 DNA reads TGTGCCATCAGTGAGTCGGGACTAGCGAACACCGGGGAGCTGTTTTTT. This codes for CAISESGLANTGELFF.

This clone was seen just once. The chain combines TRBV6-2 or TRBV6-3 with TRBJ1-2, with TRBD1 matching over 8 bases. The length of the CDR3 is 14 residues. Trimming removed 6 bases from V and 4 bases from J; junction bases left unmatched: 7. Germline assignment: CDR1 MNHEY and CDR2 SVGEGT. DNA of the CDR3: TGTGCCAGCAGCCCCAGGGGGCGCGTCTATGGCTACACCTTC. This codes for CASSPRGRVYGYTF.

This sequence joins TRBV29-1 and TRBJ2-3, with a possible D match to TRBD1 (6 bases). V shed 6 bases and J shed 8 bases, with 15 bases lying between them. This CDR3 is built from 12 residues. From germline, CDR1 is SQVTM and CDR2 ANQGSEA. The CDR3 loop is CSVQNPQGTQYF. Written as DNA, the CDR3 is TGCAGCGTCCAAAACCCACAGGGTACGCAGTATTTT.

The chain is built from TRBV7-9 and TRBJ2-5, with 7 positions matching TRBD2. Germline V gene lookup returns CDR1 SEHNR and CDR2 FQNEAQ (reference sequence). Trimming took 5 bases from V and 5 from J; bases not matched to a gene: 11. The CDR3 is 15 amino acids. The CDR3 region is CASSPRRREGETQYF. In DNA, the CDR3 is TGTGCCAGCAGCCCTCGGAGAAGGGAGGGGGAGACCCAGTACTTC.

The rearrangement joins TRBV7-2 to TRBJ2-1; D is perhaps TRBD1 (6 bases). V lost 1 base to trimming and J lost 4 bases, with 11 bases between them. The germline CDR1 and CDR2 sequences are SGHTA and FQGNSA. This CDR3 is built from 15 residues. The CDR3 region has the DNA TGTGCCAGCAGCTTAGAAGACAGGAGTTACAATGAGCAGTTCTTC. Translated: CASSLEDRSYNEQFF.

The rearrangement joins TRBV12-3 or TRBV12-4 to TRBJ1-3; D might be TRBD1 (5 bases). Trimming pared 11 bases from V and 4 bases from J, leaving 15 bases between. The CDR3 consists of 13 residues. The CDR3 DNA is TGTGCCGTGAACTCAGACAGCGGAAACACCATATATTTT. Its translation is CAVNSDSGNTIYF.

The chain recombines TRBV6-1 with TRBJ2-3; possible D gene TRBD2, 6 bases. Germline V gives CDR1 MNHNS, CDR2 SASEGT. Trimming left V 1 base short and J 2 bases short, with 10 bases between. This CDR3 has 15 amino acids. The CDR3 nucleotides read TGTGCCAGCAGTGAAGTTAGCGGCCACACAGATACGCAGTATTTT. The encoded protein is CASSEVSGHTDTQYF.